These 11 T cell receptor beta chains were sequenced from one sample in a study of T cells expressing NK-cell markers. For each CDR3 protein, TCRdb gives one entry from its re-call of the 5' RACE reads, without DNA. Here the sample table reports a few hundred thousand distinct CDR3 sequences. The sample comprised blood T cells: a sorted CD56 or NKG2C T cell subset, CD4+ or CD8+ T cells, or bulk PBMC T cells (not recorded which). Source of these receptors: a man aged 18 to 70 in good health.

The CDR3: CASSRGQNYNEQFF. The chain combines TRBV19 with TRBJ2-1; as DNA is missing, the TRBD1 call by TCRdb cannot be tested. The length of the CDR3 is 14 residues. The germline V gene encodes CDR1 LNHDA and CDR2 SQIVND (reference sequence).

The chain employs TRBV18 and TRBJ1-6; the TRBD1 assignment by TCRdb is unverifiable without DNA. The CDR3 has 14 residues. Germline lookup yields CDR1 KGHSH and CDR2 LQKENI. The CDR3 protein is CASSRDSQRSPLHF. Filled out from reference TRBV18 and TRBJ1-6, the complete variable domain reads NAGVMQNPRHLVRRRGQEARLRCSPMKGHSHVYWYRQLPEEGLKFMVYLQKENIIDESGMPKERFSAEFPKEGPSILRIQQVVRGDSAAYFCASSRDSQRSPLHFGNGTRLTVT.

The chain has TRBV20-1 and TRBJ2-1; TCRdb reports TRBD1, a call that lacks DNA to check it against. CDR1 and CDR2 (germline): DFQATT, SNEGSKA (reference sequence). This CDR3 has 13 amino acids. The CDR3 sequence: CSASLAGARLQFF.

The chain joins TRBV14 to TRBJ2-1; TCRdb's D gene call, TRBD1, goes unchecked for lack of DNA. The CDR3 is 15 residues long. Germline V lookup: CDR1 SGHDN, CDR2 FVKESK. CDR3 amino acids: CASSSELGGPEEQFF. The entire variable domain, with the rest obtained from reference TRBV14 and TRBJ2-1, is as follows: EAGVTQFPSHSVIEKGQTVTLRCDPISGHDNLYWYRRVMGKEIKFLLHFVKESKQDESGMPNNRFLAERTGGTYSTLKVQPAELEDSGVYFCASSSELGGPEEQFFGPGTRLTVL.

The J gene is TRBJ1-2, the V gene TRBV7-9; the TCRdb D gene call, TRBD1, has no DNA to confirm it. The CDR3 is made up of 16 amino acids. In germline, CDR1 is SEHNR, CDR2 FQNEAQ (reference sequence). CDR3 protein: CASSLLAGIQSRGYTF.

The chain links TRBV7-9 to TRBJ2-7; TCRdb indicates TRBD1, and absent DNA this call remains unverified. Germline values: CDR1 SEHNR, CDR2 FQNEAQ (reference sequence). This CDR3 region has 14 residues. CDR3 region: CASSRSGGASEQYF.

The chain links TRBV27 to TRBJ2-7; TCRdb calls TRBD2, which cannot be checked without DNA. CDR3 length: 16 residues. The germline gives CDR1 MNHEY, CDR2 SMNVEV (reference sequence). This chain's CDR3 is CASSVILTSGNYEQYF.

The chain couples TRBV2 to TRBJ1-5; TCRdb outputs TRBD1, but without DNA this stays unchecked. The CDR3 loop spans 13 amino acids. Germline-derived CDR1 and CDR2 are SNHLY and FYNNEI. This CDR3 reads CASSGGAYQPQHF.

The chain couples TRBV9 to TRBJ1-6; checking the TCRdb D call of TRBD1 is not possible without DNA. The CDR3 length is 15 residues. The germline V gene has CDR1 SGDLS and CDR2 YYNGEE. The CDR3 loop is CASSTRQGGTSPLHF.

V usage is TRBV7-2 and J usage is TRBJ2-1; TCRdb lists TRBD2, though no DNA is available to test this call. The CDR3 spans 16 residues. Germline V gene lookup returns CDR1 SGHTA and CDR2 FQGNSA. CDR3 residues: CASSKAPGSSYNEQFF.

The rearrangement links TRBV3-1 to TRBJ1-2; TCRdb designates TRBD1, a call that cannot be tested without DNA. This CDR3 has 15 amino acids. CDR1 and CDR2 (germline): LGHDT, YNNKEL (reference sequence). The CDR3 spells CASSHLLGGNYGYTF.